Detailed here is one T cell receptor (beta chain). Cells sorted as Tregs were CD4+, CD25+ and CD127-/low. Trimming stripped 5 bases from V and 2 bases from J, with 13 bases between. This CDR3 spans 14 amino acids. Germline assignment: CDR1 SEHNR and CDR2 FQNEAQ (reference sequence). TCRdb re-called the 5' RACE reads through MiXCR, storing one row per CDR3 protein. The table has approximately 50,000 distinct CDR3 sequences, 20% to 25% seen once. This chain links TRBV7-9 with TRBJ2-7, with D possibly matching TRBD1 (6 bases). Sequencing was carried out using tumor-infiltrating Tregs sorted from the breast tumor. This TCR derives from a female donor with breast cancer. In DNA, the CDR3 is TGTGCCAGCAGCGTGGGGACATCTCCCTACGAGCAGTACTTC. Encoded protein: CASSVGTSPYEQYF.